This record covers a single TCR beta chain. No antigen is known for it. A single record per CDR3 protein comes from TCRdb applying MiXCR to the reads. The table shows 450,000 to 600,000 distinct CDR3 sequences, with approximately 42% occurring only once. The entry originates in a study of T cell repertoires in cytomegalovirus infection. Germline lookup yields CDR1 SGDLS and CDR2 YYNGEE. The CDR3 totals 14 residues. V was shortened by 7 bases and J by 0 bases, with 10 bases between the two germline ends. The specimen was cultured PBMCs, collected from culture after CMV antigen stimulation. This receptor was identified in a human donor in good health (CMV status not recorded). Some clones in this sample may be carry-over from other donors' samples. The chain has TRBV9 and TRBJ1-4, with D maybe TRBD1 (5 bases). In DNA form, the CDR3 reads TGTGCCAGCGGGGGTCTTTCAACTAATGAAAAACTGTTTTTT. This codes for CASGGLSTNEKLFF.